This paragraph reports one TCR beta chain. Its antigen is undetermined. Germline CDR1 and CDR2: LGHNA and YNFKEQ. The CDR3 runs to 15 residues. V lost 1 base to trimming and J lost 0 bases, with 8 bases between them. This sample is drawn from a study of shared clonotypes between healthy human individuals. Overall study findings and caveats: In general, naive subsets displayed greater estimated richness than memory subsets did. Sample collection involved blood only; tissue repertoires are likely different. Among a handful of donors, approximately 5% of naive CD4 clonotypes were found in common.

Produced via immunoSEQ multiplex PCR; TCRdb's table is partial and in-frame only. The sample lists about 1.5 million clones, approximately 96% occurring once. The gene calls are TRBV4-2 and TRBJ2-3; D not resolved. Sequences were obtained from naive CD4+ T cells sorted from blood. Sample subset: CD45RA+ positively selected. This TCR came from a man aged 30-40 years in good health. This chain's CDR3 is CASSQVGQSTDTQYF. CDR3 bases: TGTGCCAGCAGCCAAGTAGGGCAAAGCACAGATACGCAGTATTTT.